This note documents a single T cell receptor beta chain sequence. Its antigen specificity is not known. Base-call qualities are not available, and no considerably larger clone is one nucleotide away. TCRbeta CDR3 regions were amplified from genomic DNA by means of the immunoSEQ Assay, a bias-controlled multiplex PCR. The study's processing was this. Within the assay, amplification of reference gene primers was used to estimate how many nucleated cells each sample contained. Sequence reads were collapsed and filtered to measure the absolute abundance of every unique TCRbeta CDR3 rearrangement. Productive Simpson clonality was computed per sample as the square root of Simpson's diversity index over productive rearrangements. TCRdb retrieved this table from immuneACCESS and kept in-frame rearrangements only. Not all clones are present; in checked studies, unresolved V genes account for under half, and no reason is known for the remainder. The V and J calls and the clone size are those of that table, but D and trimming were determined from the DNA. Within this sample are hundreds of thousands of clones, with just under 85% of them counted one time only. Of the sample, around 4% is held by the ten largest clones.

The data were obtained in a study of blood T cell repertoires in COVID-19 (TCRdb year 2020). Looking at the study overall: The collaborator samples originated in the United States, Italy and Spain and spanned the acute and convalescent phases of COVID-19. The repertoires were released in a freely available public database meant as a resource for research on the immune response to SARS-CoV-2. The samples were drawn from two sources: the first 160 participants of the ongoing ImmuneRACE study, and 1,000 to 1,500 subjects contributed by 6 global collaborators. Nearly every sample came with metadata listing a de-identified subject ID, COVID-19 status, age in years and sex. The prospective study material was composed of cDNA or gDNA derived from T cells, B-cell-depleted T cells, or PBMCs. HLA class I and class II types, where available, came from metadata supplied by the sample provider rather than from assay-based typing. Deeply sampled blood TCRbeta repertoires from subjects exposed to, actively infected with, or recovered from COVID-19 were included in the dataset. Points the paper makes about the study in general: Clinical and demographic metadata were provided uncurated, with the amount varying by source and participant.

V and J are truncated by 4 bases and 1 base respectively, leaving an intervening sequence of 20 bases. Counted from cysteine to phenylalanine, this CDR3 has 17 amino acids. Kept here is only the CDR3 DNA, which spans 51 bases and is read in frame from base 1. The germline V gene (reference sequence) yields SGHNT for CDR1 and YYREEE for CDR2. Collaborating institutions collected whole blood in K2EDTA tubes following their own protocols. For TCRbeta analysis, collaborators shipped samples in one of three forms: frozen whole blood, isolated PBMCs, or DNA extracted from either of those sample types. The receptor's source is a woman aged 50 to 60 with active or convalescent COVID-19. This chain joins TRBV5-4 to TRBJ2-5; the D gene is possibly TRBD1, with 5 bases matching. Sequenced material: peripheral blood. The CDR3 region has the sequence CASSLGSGARGQETQYF. DNA sequence: TGTGCCAGCAGCCTTGGCAGTGGAGCTAGGGGCCAAGAGACCCAGTACTTC.